This T cell receptor (beta chain) was observed in a study of T-cell memory formation after mild COVID-19 (dated by TCRdb to the early 2020s). In terms of the full investigation: Most TCR sequence clusters were specific to one of the two donors. Longitudinal TCRalpha and TCRbeta repertoire sequencing tracked T-cell clones expanding and contracting after mild COVID-19 in a couple of donors. Two young, previously healthy adult volunteers made up the cohort, one male and one female.

The full study reports these points: The study covered only a couple of mild cases, and larger cohorts including severe cases with pre-infection samples were considered necessary. Balanced CD4/CD8 phenotypes were observed for clones contracting from day 15 to 85, whereas a bias towards CD4+ was observed for a second wave of clones expanding from day 15 to 37. SARS-CoV-2 specificity was not confirmed for the second-wave clones peaking on day 37. Contracting CD4+ clones were located mainly in the CM and EM memory subsets, whereas CD8+ clones were found to be enriched in EMRA. Some responding clones were found in pre-infection memory, which suggests that pre-existing cross-reactive memory T cells took part in the SARS-CoV-2 response.

With regard to this clonotype: Its binding antigen is unknown. One end of the junction is discordant with germline, which a read error may explain.

The CDR3 holds 14 amino acids from the cysteine to the phenylalanine. Here the CDR3 DNA is all that survives: 42 bases in frame from base 1. Taken from the germline V gene (reference sequence), the CDR1 and CDR2 loops are DFQATT and SNEGSKA. Ficoll-Paque density gradient centrifugation was the method used to isolate PBMCs. The sequencer listed for this sample is Illumina NovaSeq 6000. TCRalpha and TCRbeta cDNA libraries were constructed by 5'RACE with constant-segment primers, with sample barcodes and unique molecular identifiers being introduced. RNA was extracted from every sample with Trizol reagent. Libraries were amplified in two PCR steps, with a second sample barcode and Illumina TruSeq adapters added in the second step. Sequencing of the libraries was done on an Illumina NovaSeq, producing 2 x 150 bp paired-end reads. For the original study's pipeline: Reads were demultiplexed and collapsed into UMI-guided consensus sequences with migec v1.2.7. Using mixcr v2.1.11, the UMI consensuses were aligned to TRA and TRB V and J templates and assembled into clonotypes. Clonotypes were classified as expanded or contracted when called significant by both edgeR and NoisET, with noise models trained on biological replicates. For edgeR calls, the thresholds were a false discovery rate-adjusted p below 0.01 and a log2 fold-change of 1. PCA with hierarchical clustering of max-normalized trajectories of the 1000 most abundant clonotypes was used as exploratory dynamics analysis. Each responding clone was given a CD4 or CD8 phenotype based on the CD4+ and CD8+ repertoires, which had been sequenced separately. The public reads were reanalyzed by TCRdb: fastp trimming at Q25, MiXCR alignment, in-frame beta chains only. A single entry per CDR3 protein holds the most common genes and DNA from its merged rows. The V and J calls, along with clone size, are taken from TCRdb and not from the paper's own processing. The sample contains about 430,000 distinct CDR3 sequences, 15% to 20% of them found a single time. The top ten clonotypes cover 20% to 25% of the sample.

The sequence derives from a young man who had mild COVID-19 (a few samples of this study predate the infection). The sample titles of this study are shuffled in the database, so cell type and time point are left out; the donor was told from shared clones. The chain links TRBV20-1 with TRBJ1-1, with the D gene too uncertain to name. Specimen: PBMCs or a T cell subset sorted from them (not recorded which). Read as DNA, the sequence is TGCAGTGCTCAATACATGGGTAGTAACACTGAAGATTTCTTT. Translated, it reads CSAQYMGSNTEDFF.